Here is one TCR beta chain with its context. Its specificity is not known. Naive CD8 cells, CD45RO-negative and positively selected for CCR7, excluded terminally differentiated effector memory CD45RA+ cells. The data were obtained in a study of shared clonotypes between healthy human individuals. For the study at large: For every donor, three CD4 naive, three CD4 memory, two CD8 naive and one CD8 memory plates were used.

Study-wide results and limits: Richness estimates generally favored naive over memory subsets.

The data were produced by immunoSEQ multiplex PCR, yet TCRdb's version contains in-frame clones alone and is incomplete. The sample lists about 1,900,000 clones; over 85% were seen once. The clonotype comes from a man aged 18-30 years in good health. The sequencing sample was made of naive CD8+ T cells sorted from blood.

This chain's CDR3 is CASSLLGQEDEKLFF. The CDR3 DNA is TGTGCCAGCAGTTTACTTGGGCAGGAAGATGAAAAACTGTTTTTT. The chain employs TRBV27 and TRBJ1-4; D is unclear. Germline CDR1 MNHEY, CDR2 SMNVEV (reference sequence). The CDR3 length is 15 residues. V lost 2 bases and J 6 bases, leaving 13 bases between the germline ends.